These 15 T cell receptor beta chains were all obtained from the same sample, sequenced in a study of shared clonotypes between healthy human individuals. Repertoires were generated with immunoSEQ multiplex PCR, while TCRdb's copy carries only in-frame clones and drops some. In the table there are more than 80,000 clones, 65% to 70% of which are singletons. The specimen sequenced was memory CD8+ T cells sorted from blood. Sample subset: CD45RO+ cells pooled with CCR7-negative TemRA cells. These receptors came from a man aged 25-45 years in good health.

This clone was counted only a few times. The CDR3 spells CASSLPRLGTSSGELFF. CDR3 DNA: TGTGCCAGCAGCTTACCCCGATTGGGGACATCGTCCGGGGAGCTGTTTTTT. The chain has TRBV7-6 and TRBJ2-2, with a tentative D call TRBD1 (6 bases). From germline, CDR1 is SGHVS and CDR2 FNYEAQ. Trimming shortened V by 2 bases and J by 6 bases, and 19 bases separated the two germline ends. The CDR3 loop spans 17 amino acids.

The chain has TRBV7-8 and TRBJ2-3; possible D gene TRBD2, 5 bases. Trimming removed 5 bases from V and 4 bases from J, with 19 bases in between. Germline V gene data show CDR1 as SGHVS and CDR2 as FQNEAQ. The CDR3 spans 16 residues. The CDR3 DNA sequence: TGTGCCAGCAGCGTCCCCCGACGGGATCACCCAGATACGCAGTATTTT. It encodes CASSVPRRDHPDTQYF. The variable domain in full, with the rest retrieved from reference TRBV7-8 and TRBJ2-3, is GAGVSQSPRYKVAKRGQDVALRCDPISGHVSLFWYQQALGQGPEFLTYFQNEAQLDKSGLPSDRFFAERPEGSVSTLKIQRTQQEDSAVYLCASSVPRRDHPDTQYFGPGTRLTVL.

This chain joins TRBV7-6 and TRBJ2-2; a possible D gene is TRBD1 (6 bases). The CDR3 extends over 15 amino acids. The V end lost 5 bases, the J end lost 3 bases, and 13 bases lay between the germline ends. Looked up from germline, CDR1 is SGHVS and CDR2 is FNYEAQ. The CDR3: CASSQGRGHTGELFF. CDR3 nucleotide sequence: TGTGCCAGCAGCCAGGGCAGGGGACACACCGGGGAGCTGTTTTTT.

The V and J genes are TRBV27 and TRBJ2-7; 7 nucleotides agree with TRBD2. J lost 7 bases, V lost 2 bases, and 11 bases had no gene match. This CDR3 has 15 amino acids. Germline CDR1 reads MNHEY; CDR2 reads SMNVEV (reference sequence). In DNA form, the CDR3 reads TGTGCCAGCAGTTTACAGGCTAGCGGCCCTTATGAGCAGTACTTC. As protein: CASSLQASGPYEQYF.

The V call is TRBV11-2, the J call TRBJ2-5, with D tentatively TRBD1 (5 bases). The CDR3 sequence is 14 residues long. V shed 1 base and J shed 1 base, with 7 bases lying between them. Germline V gene data show CDR1 as SGHAT and CDR2 as FQNNGV. The CDR3 DNA reads as TGTGCCAGCAGCTTAGGACAGATCCAAGAGACCCAGTACTTC. It specifies CASSLGQIQETQYF.

In this sample, this clone turned up a few times. The CDR3 DNA is TGTGCCAGCAGCCCAAGGAAGTTGGTAACCGGGGAGCTGTTTTTT. Protein product: CASSPRKLVTGELFF. V gene TRBV7-6 combines with J gene TRBJ2-2; D unresolved. V was cut by 5 bases and J by 5 bases, with 15 bases left in between. Germline assignment: CDR1 SGHVS and CDR2 FNYEAQ. This CDR3 has 15 amino acids.

V gene TRBV19 combines with J gene TRBJ1-5; no clear D. Between the trimmed V and J ends, which lost 4 bases and 4 bases, there was a span of 8 bases. The germline CDR1 and CDR2 sequences are LNHDA and SQIVND (reference sequence). The CDR3 is 13 amino acids. In nucleotides, the CDR3 is TGTGCCAGTAGTACGCAACAGAATCAGCCCCAGCATTTT. It specifies CASSTQQNQPQHF.

The chain carries TRBV28 and TRBJ2-7; D ambiguous. V lost 10 bases and J lost 4, with 14 bases in between. The CDR3 extends over 12 amino acids. In germline, CDR1 is MDHEN, CDR2 SYDVKM. The DNA for the CDR3 is TGTGCCACCAGCTTAGGAGTATACGAGCAGTACTTC. Translation: CATSLGVYEQYF.

The V gene is TRBV7-3, the J gene TRBJ2-3; no definite D call. The CDR3 loop spans 14 amino acids. The V end lost 1 base, the J end lost 0 bases, and 5 bases lay between the germline ends. Germline-derived CDR1 and CDR2 are SGHTA and FQGTGA. The CDR3 region is CASSLNPSTDTQYF. Written as DNA, the CDR3 is TGTGCCAGCAGCTTAAACCCGAGCACAGATACGCAGTATTTT.

The sample holds one count of this clone. The chain has TRBV5-4 and TRBJ2-1, with a weak D call TRBD2 (5 bases). The V gene's germline CDR1 is SGHNT and CDR2 YYREEE (reference sequence). Trimming removed 0 bases from V and 10 bases from J, with 17 bases in between. The CDR3 extends over 15 amino acids. Written as DNA, the CDR3 is TGTGCCAGCAGCTTGGAGCGGCCTGGACCCAGGGAGCAGTTCTTC. It encodes CASSLERPGPREQFF.

The chain couples TRBV7-2 to TRBJ2-7, with 8 bases matching TRBD1. CDR1 is SGHTA, CDR2 FQGNSA, per germline. This CDR3 spans 15 amino acids. The trim removed 3 bases at V and 1 base at J, leaving 5 bases unmatched. The CDR3 loop reads CASSLERTGSYEQYF. The CDR3 nucleotides read TGTGCCAGCAGCTTGGAACGGACAGGGTCCTACGAGCAGTACTTC. The full variable domain, in which reference TRBV7-2 and TRBJ2-7 provide the parts outside the CDR3, is GAGVSQSPSNKVTEKGKDVELRCDPISGHTALYWYRQSLGQGLEFLIYFQGNSAPDKSGLPSDRFSAERTGGSVSTLTIQRTQQEDSAVYLCASSLERTGSYEQYFGPGTRLTVT.

V usage is TRBV5-1 and J usage is TRBJ2-2, with 8 bases fitting TRBD2. The CDR3 has 14 residues. Germline V lookup: CDR1 SGHRS, CDR2 YFSETQ. J gave up 5 bases and V 4 bases, and 4 bases lay outside the gene matches. CDR3 nucleotide sequence: TGCGCCAGCAGCGTGGTAGCGGGAACCGGGGAGCTGTTTTTT. Translating gives CASSVVAGTGELFF.

The chain carries TRBV25-1 and TRBJ1-4; D is uncertain. V was clipped by 3 bases and J by 1 base, with 6 bases between them. Germline loops: CDR1 MGHDK, CDR2 SYGVNS. CDR3 length: 14 residues. The CDR3, as DNA: TGTGCCAGCAGTGACCAGAGAACTAATGAAAAACTGTTTTTT. Its translation is CASSDQRTNEKLFF. Full variable domain (rest looked up from reference TRBV25-1 and TRBJ1-4): EADIYQTPRYLVIGTGKKITLECSQTMGHDKMYWYQQDPGMELHLIHYSYGVNSTEKGDLSSESTVSRIRTEHFPLTLESARPSHTSQYLCASSDQRTNEKLFFGSGTQLSVL.

V and J are TRBV27 and TRBJ2-4; tentative D call: TRBD1 (5 bases). The CDR3 has 14 residues. Germline CDR1 and CDR2: MNHEY and SMNVEV (reference sequence). Between the trimmed V and J ends, which lost 8 bases and 9 bases, there was a span of 20 bases. The CDR3: CASYNAGPNSIQYF. In DNA, the CDR3 is TGTGCCAGCTATAATGCAGGGCCGAATAGCATTCAGTACTTC.

This clone was detected many times. The chain uses TRBV15 and TRBJ1-1; D gene ambiguous. Germline-derived CDR1 and CDR2 are LNHNV and YYDKDF (reference sequence). The CDR3 runs 14 residues. The V gene lost 0 bases and the J gene lost 1 base, with 6 bases spanning the gap. DNA for the CDR3: TGTGCCACCAGCAGAGATGCCGAGAACACTGAAGCTTTCTTT. Translating gives CATSRDAENTEAFF.